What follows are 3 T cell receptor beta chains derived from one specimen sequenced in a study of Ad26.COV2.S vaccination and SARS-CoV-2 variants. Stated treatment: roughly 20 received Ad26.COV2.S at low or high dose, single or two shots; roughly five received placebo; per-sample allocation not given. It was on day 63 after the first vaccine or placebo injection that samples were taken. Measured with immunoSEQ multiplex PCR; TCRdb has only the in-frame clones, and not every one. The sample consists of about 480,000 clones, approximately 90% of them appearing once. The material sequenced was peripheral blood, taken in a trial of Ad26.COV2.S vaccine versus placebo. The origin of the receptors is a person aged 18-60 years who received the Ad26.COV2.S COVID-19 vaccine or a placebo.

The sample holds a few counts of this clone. The CDR3 nucleotides read TGTGCCTGGAGTCCGGGACAGGGCCCCTACGAGCAGTACTTC. Amino acid sequence: CAWSPGQGPYEQYF. The chain has TRBV30 and TRBJ2-7; 9 nucleotides agree with TRBD1. The germline V gene encodes CDR1 GTSNPN and CDR2 SVGIG (reference sequence). The CDR3 runs to 14 residues. J gave up 2 bases and V 2 bases, and 4 bases lay outside the gene matches.

CDR3 sequence reads: CATSGTGGARDTQYF. CDR3 coding DNA: TGTGCCACCAGTGGGACAGGGGGCGCAAGAGATACGCAGTATTTT. The chain couples TRBV24-1 to TRBJ2-3; TRBD1 agrees at 11 bases. V shed 5 bases and J 5 bases; nucleotides not matched to a gene: 5. Per germline, CDR1 KGHDR and CDR2 SFDVKD. This CDR3 is 15 amino acids long.

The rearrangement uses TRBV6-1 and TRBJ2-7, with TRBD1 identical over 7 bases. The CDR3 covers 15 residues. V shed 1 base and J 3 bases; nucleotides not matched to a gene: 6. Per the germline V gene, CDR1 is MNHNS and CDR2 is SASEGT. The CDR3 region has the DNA TGTGCCAGCAGTGAAGTCGGGACAGCACTCTACGAGCAGTACTTC. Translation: CASSEVGTALYEQYF.